The T cell receptor (beta chain) under discussion was sequenced for a study of blood T cell repertoires in COVID-19. As for the study in general: Whether acute or convalescent, the COVID-19 samples came from the United States, Italy and Spain. The analysed material was cDNA or gDNA that came from T cells, B-cell-depleted T cells, or PBMCs.

TCRdb's table, derived via immunoSEQ multiplex PCR, lists solely in-frame clones and lacks some. There are 150,000 to 200,000 clones in the sample; 86% occur only once, and roughly 8% lies in the top ten. CDR1 and CDR2 from the germline V gene are SEHNR and FQNEAQ (reference sequence). Deletions cut 1 base from V and 3 bases from J, with 15 bases between. This CDR3 spans 16 amino acids. This clone turned up a few times. The TCR comes from a man aged 55 to 70 with acute or convalescent COVID-19. V and J are TRBV7-9 and TRBJ2-5; D is perhaps TRBD1 (6 bases). The sample taken for sequencing was peripheral blood. The CDR3 here is CASSLEGVPSKETQYF. The CDR3 nucleotides are TGTGCCAGCAGCTTAGAGGGGGTCCCGTCCAAAGAGACCCAGTACTTC.